This T cell receptor (beta chain) was sequenced in a study of T cell repertoires in cytomegalovirus infection. Study-wide context: Indications of both CMV infection and matching HLA type were provided by public TCR beta signatures.

Study-wide results and caveats: The ex vivo response was dominated by HLA-C-restricted CMV-specific TCR beta clonotypes.

From the reads, TCRdb called clonotypes with MiXCR, one entry per CDR3 protein. The sample includes hundreds of thousands of distinct CDR3 sequences, under 55% seen only once; the top ten take about 39%. A note on this clonotype: As yet, its antigen is unknown.

The sequence was collected from a human donor in good health (CMV status not recorded). Some clones in this sample may be carry-over from other donors' samples. The specimen comprised cultured PBMCs, sampled from culture after CMV antigen stimulation.

The CDR3 DNA sequence: TGTGCCATCACCGCGGGACAGGGTGAAGTTAGCACTGAAGCTTTCTTT. This translates into CAITAGQGEVSTEAFF. The chain combines TRBV10-3 with TRBJ1-1; 9 nucleotides match TRBD1. The germline CDR1 and CDR2 sequences are ENHRY and SYGVKD. V shed 7 bases and J 4 bases; nucleotides not matched to a gene: 13. CDR3 length: 16 amino acids.